These T cell receptor beta chains were read from a single sample in a study of cytomegalovirus exposure and HLA in healthy donors. Produced via immunoSEQ multiplex PCR; TCRdb's table is partial and in-frame only. The data hold 110,000 to 150,000 clones, with about 75% observed a single time. What was sequenced was PBMCs. The receptor set was obtained from a woman aged 25 to 39 in good health and CMV-seronegative. Both conserved end residues are part of each CDR3. D genes are given only for firm matches. Clone size is not always given. Where it is, it says once, few, many or a class for expanded clones.

v_call	clone_size	d_call	j_call	cdr3_aa	cdr3_nt
TRBV7-9	few	TRBD2	TRBJ2-1	CASSLSLAGSYNEQFF	TGTGCCAGCAGCTTATCCCTAGCGGGGAGCTACAATGAGCAGTTCTTC
TRBV5-8	NA	TRBD2	TRBJ2-3	CASSPGTSGSTDTQYF	TGTGCCAGCAGCCCAGGGACTAGCGGTAGCACAGATACGCAGTATTTT
TRBV5-6	NA	TRBD1	TRBJ1-5	CASSTGTGYSQPQHF	TGTGCCAGCAGCACCGGGACAGGGTATTCTCAGCCCCAGCATTTT
TRBV9	NA	TRBD2	TRBJ2-5	CASSQLAGWGTQYF	TGTGCCAGCAGCCAGCTAGCGGGATGGGGGACCCAGTACTTC
TRBV18	NA	NA	TRBJ2-4	CASSPAGSKNIQYF	TGTGCCAGCTCACCAGCGGGATCCAAAAACATTCAGTACTTC
TRBV28	few	TRBD2	TRBJ2-7	CASSLPGGGAEQYF	TGTGCCAGCAGTCTCCCCGGGGGGGGCGCCGAGCAGTACTTC
TRBV28	NA	NA	TRBJ1-1	CASRDGGWRDTEAFF	TGTGCCAGCAGGGACGGGGGTTGGCGGGACACTGAAGCTTTCTTT
TRBV19	NA	TRBD1	TRBJ2-7	CASSMNRGSYEQYF	TGTGCCAGTAGTATGAACAGGGGATCCTACGAGCAGTACTTC
TRBV2	NA	TRBD2	TRBJ2-5	CASSFAGGVETQYF	TGTGCCAGCAGTTTCGCGGGAGGGGTAGAGACCCAGTACTTC
TRBV5-4	NA	NA	TRBJ2-6	CASSYFLSSGANVLTF	TGTGCCAGCAGCTACTTCCTGAGCTCTGGGGCCAACGTCCTGACTTTC
TRBV6-4	NA	TRBD2	TRBJ2-3	CASSDRTSGGTDTQYF	TGTGCCAGCAGTGATCGGACTAGCGGGGGGACAGATACGCAGTATTTT
TRBV28	NA	TRBD2	TRBJ2-3	CASPPERGGLSGTDTQYF	TGTGCCAGCCCCCCAGAGCGGGGGGGCCTTAGTGGCACAGATACGCAGTATTTT
TRBV30	NA	NA	TRBJ2-5	CAWSARSETQYF	TGTGCCTGGAGTGCCAGGTCAGAGACCCAGTACTTC
TRBV7-8	NA	NA	TRBJ1-1	CASSWAGREVSEAFF	TGTGCCAGCAGCTGGGCCGGTCGGGAGGTTTCTGAAGCTTTCTTT
TRBV7-2	NA	NA	TRBJ2-3	CASSRGPDLDTQYF	TGTGCCAGCAGCCGCGGCCCGGACTTGGATACGCAGTATTTT
TRBV7-9	NA	NA	TRBJ2-3	CSSSFRLGAGDTQYF	TGTTCCAGCAGCTTTCGCCTGGGGGCCGGGGATACGCAGTATTTT
TRBV2	NA	TRBD1	TRBJ1-4	CASIQTGGTNEKLFF	TGTGCCAGCATACAAACAGGGGGCACTAATGAAAAACTGTTTTTT
TRBV2	NA	NA	TRBJ1-2	CASSEKRSYGYTF	TGTGCCAGCAGTGAGAAACGCAGCTATGGCTACACCTTC
TRBV28	few	TRBD1	TRBJ2-2	CASSLEQGAGGELFF	TGTGCCAGCAGCTTGGAACAGGGGGCGGGCGGGGAGCTGTTTTTT
TRBV20-1	few	NA	TRBJ1-1	CSARNTGEAFF	TGCAGTGCGCGAAACACAGGAGAAGCTTTCTTT
TRBV2	NA	NA	TRBJ2-3	CASSERDTQYF	TGTGCCAGCAGCGAGCGGGATACGCAGTATTTT
TRBV27	few	TRBD1	TRBJ2-3	CASREAGGSRDTQYF	TGTGCCAGCAGAGAAGCAGGGGGAAGCAGAGATACGCAGTATTTT
TRBV5-6	NA	NA	TRBJ2-1	CASSFLVARYNEQFF	TGTGCCAGCAGCTTTTTAGTAGCTCGCTACAATGAGCAGTTCTTC
TRBV4-2	once	NA	TRBJ2-2	CASSLYLENTGELFF	TGTGCCAGCAGCCTGTACCTAGAGAACACCGGGGAGCTGTTTTTT
TRBV5-8	NA	TRBD2	TRBJ2-1	CASRPGLAGYNEQFF	TGTGCCAGCAGGCCGGGACTAGCGGGGTACAATGAGCAGTTCTTC
TRBV6-1	few	TRBD1	TRBJ1-6	CASSWDREESPLHF	TGTGCCAGCAGTTGGGACAGGGAGGAATCACCCCTCCACTTT
TRBV27	NA	TRBD2	TRBJ2-3	CASSPGRFADTQYF	TGTGCCAGCAGTCCCGGGAGGTTCGCAGATACGCAGTATTTT
TRBV2	NA	NA	TRBJ2-2	CASKGGTDTGELFF	TGTGCCAGCAAAGGAGGGACGGACACCGGGGAGCTGTTTTTT
TRBV18	once	TRBD1	TRBJ2-5	CASSPNRGAPETQYF	TGTGCCAGCTCACCCAACAGGGGCGCACCGGAGACCCAGTACTTC
TRBV29-1	NA	NA	TRBJ1-1	CSVVVVTEAFF	TGCAGCGTTGTTGTAGTTACTGAAGCTTTCTTT
TRBV23-1	NA	TRBD1	TRBJ2-7	CASRTTGGPSYEQYF	TGCGCCAGCAGGACAACAGGGGGTCCTTCCTACGAGCAGTACTTC
TRBV28	NA	NA	TRBJ2-1	CASSPGDEQFF	TGTGCCAGCAGTCCAGGGGATGAGCAGTTCTTC
TRBV18	NA	TRBD2	TRBJ2-3	CASSPELAPRTSRESTDTQYF	TGTGCCAGCTCACCAGAACTAGCGCCGCGGACCTCGCGGGAGTCCACAGATACGCAGTATTTT
TRBV5-4	few	TRBD1	TRBJ1-2	CASSSLNDRGPDGYTF	TGTGCCAGCAGCTCGTTGAATGACAGGGGGCCGGACGGCTACACCTTC